The clone carrying this T cell receptor beta chain has more than one count but fewer than ten. The antigen is undetermined. V shed 6 bases and J 8 bases; nucleotides not matched to a gene: 8. The CDR3 length is 13 residues. MiXCR was run by TCRdb on the reads, yielding one entry per CDR3 protein. The table includes more than 400,000 distinct CDR3 sequences, around 27% detected once. This specimen comes from a study of T cell repertoires in cytomegalovirus infection. Study-level information: The public TCR beta signatures pointed to both CMV infection and matching HLA type. General study findings and limits: Ex vivo, HLA-C-restricted CMV-specific TCR beta clonotypes prevailed over the rest of the response. Cumulative frequency (of public TCR beta family members) identified carriers of CMV plus the relevant HLA.

The chain carries TRBV12-3 or TRBV12-4 and TRBJ1-2; 8 nucleotides agree with TRBD1. The TCR was taken from a human donor in good health (CMV status not recorded). Some clones in this sample may be carry-over from other donors' samples. The material sequenced was PBMCs. The DNA for the CDR3 is TGTGCCAGCAGACCGACAGGGGAATACGGCTACACCTTC. Amino acid sequence: CASRPTGEYGYTF.